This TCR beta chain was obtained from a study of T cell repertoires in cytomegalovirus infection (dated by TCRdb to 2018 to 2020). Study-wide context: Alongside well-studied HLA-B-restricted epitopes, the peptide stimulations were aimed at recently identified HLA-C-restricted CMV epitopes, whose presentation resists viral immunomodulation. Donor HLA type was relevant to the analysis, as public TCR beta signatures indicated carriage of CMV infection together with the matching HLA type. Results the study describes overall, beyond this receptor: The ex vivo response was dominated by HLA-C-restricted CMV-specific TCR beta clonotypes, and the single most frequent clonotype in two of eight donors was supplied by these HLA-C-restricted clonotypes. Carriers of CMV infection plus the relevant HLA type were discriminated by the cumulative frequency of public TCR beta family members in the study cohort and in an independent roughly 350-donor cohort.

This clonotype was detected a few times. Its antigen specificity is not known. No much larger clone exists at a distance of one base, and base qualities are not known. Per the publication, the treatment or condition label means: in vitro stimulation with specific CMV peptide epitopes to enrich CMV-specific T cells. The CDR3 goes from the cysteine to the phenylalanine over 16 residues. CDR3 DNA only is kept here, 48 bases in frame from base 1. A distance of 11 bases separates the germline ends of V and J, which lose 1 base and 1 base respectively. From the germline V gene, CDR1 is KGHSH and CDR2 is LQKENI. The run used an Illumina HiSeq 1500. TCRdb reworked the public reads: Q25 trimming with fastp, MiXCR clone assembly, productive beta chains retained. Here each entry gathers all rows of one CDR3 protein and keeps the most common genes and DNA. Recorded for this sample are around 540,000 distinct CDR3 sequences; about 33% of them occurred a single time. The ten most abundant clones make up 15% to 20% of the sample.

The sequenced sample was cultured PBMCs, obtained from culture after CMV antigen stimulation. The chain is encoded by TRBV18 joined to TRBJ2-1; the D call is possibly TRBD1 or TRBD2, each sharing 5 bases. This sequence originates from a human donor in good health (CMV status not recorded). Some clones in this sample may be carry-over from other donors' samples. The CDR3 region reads CASSPLWGPSYNEQFF. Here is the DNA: TGTGCCAGCTCACCACTCTGGGGACCGTCCTACAATGAGCAGTTCTTC.